Each of the 5 T cell receptor beta chains below was sequenced from the same sample in a study of cytomegalovirus exposure and HLA in healthy donors. Primers: 60 Vbeta forward and 13 Jbeta reverse. Measured with immunoSEQ multiplex PCR; TCRdb has only the in-frame clones, and not every one. The sample yields 150,000 to 200,000 clones, over 70% seen once. The sample consisted of PBMCs. These receptors were taken from a woman between 40 and 50 years old in good health and CMV-seropositive.

The rearrangement joins TRBV11-2 to TRBJ2-3, with 7 bases fitting TRBD1. Per the germline V gene, CDR1 is SGHAT and CDR2 is FQNNGV. The ends lost 6 bases at V and 6 bases at J; junction bases unmatched: 9. The CDR3 is 14 residues long. CDR3 nucleotide sequence: TGTGCCAGCAGGCAGACAGGGTCGGTGGATACGCAGTATTTT. The encoded protein is CASRQTGSVDTQYF.

This clone was observed once. The chain uses TRBV19 and TRBJ2-7; 9 nucleotides line up with TRBD1. Germline assignment: CDR1 LNHDA and CDR2 SQIVND (reference sequence). The CDR3 extends over 16 amino acids. With V trimmed by 1 base and J by 10 bases, 14 bases remained unmatched. In DNA form, the CDR3 reads TGTGCCAGTAGTATAGTTTTGGGACAGGGAACCGTGGAACAGTACTTC. Translating it yields CASSIVLGQGTVEQYF.

This chain connects TRBV5-1 to TRBJ2-3; D is perhaps TRBD1 (6 bases). Deletions cut 5 bases from V and 3 bases from J, with 10 bases between. This CDR3 is 13 amino acids long. Germline lookup yields CDR1 SGHRS and CDR2 YFSETQ. The chain's CDR3 is CASRDSRTDTQYF. The CDR3 nucleotides are TGCGCCAGCAGGGACAGTAGGACAGATACGCAGTATTTT.

There are a few counts of this clone. The chain combines TRBV20-1 with TRBJ2-3; D gene ambiguous. The ends were cut back, 5 bases at V and 9 bases at J, with 12 bases in the middle. Germline CDR1 and CDR2: DFQATT and SNEGSKA (reference sequence). The CDR3 contains 11 residues. The CDR3 is CSAVPRLTQYF. The CDR3 nucleotides read TGCAGTGCTGTACCACGGTTAACGCAGTATTTT.

The V gene is TRBV29-1, the J gene TRBJ1-1; 8 positions match TRBD1. The CDR3 is made up of 12 amino acids. With V trimmed by 7 bases and J by 5 bases, 6 bases remained unmatched. Germline CDR1 SQVTM, CDR2 ANQGSEA. CDR3 bases: TGCAGCGGCCAGGGGGCAGTAACTGAAGCTTTCTTT. Protein product: CSGQGAVTEAFF.